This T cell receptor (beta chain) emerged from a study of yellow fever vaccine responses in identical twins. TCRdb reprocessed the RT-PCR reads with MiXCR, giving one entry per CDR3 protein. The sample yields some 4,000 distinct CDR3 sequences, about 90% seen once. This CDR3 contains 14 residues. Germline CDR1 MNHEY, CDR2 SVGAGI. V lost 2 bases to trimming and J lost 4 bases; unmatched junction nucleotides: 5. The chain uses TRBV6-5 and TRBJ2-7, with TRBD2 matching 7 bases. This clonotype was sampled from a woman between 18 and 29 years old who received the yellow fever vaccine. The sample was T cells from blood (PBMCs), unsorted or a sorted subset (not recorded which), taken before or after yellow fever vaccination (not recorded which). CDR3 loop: CASSYTGGLYEQYF. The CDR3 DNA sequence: TGTGCCAGCAGTTACACGGGGGGATTGTACGAGCAGTACTTC.